Presented here are 14 T cell receptor beta chains from one specimen sequenced in a study of control samples from healthy donors and cancer patients. Using immunoSEQ multiplex PCR, the repertoire was profiled, and TCRdb retains in-frame clones only, with some absent. Among about 140,000 clones listed, roughly 94% were seen once. Sequencing input: blood. These TCRs come from a man in his forties or fifties in good health.

The chain employs TRBV7-9 and TRBJ2-7, with 9 positions matching TRBD1. With V trimmed by 4 bases and J by 3 bases, 13 bases remained unmatched. Germline V gene sequence: CDR1 SEHNR, CDR2 FQNEAQ (reference sequence). The CDR3 has 17 residues. In DNA form, the CDR3 reads TGTGCCAGCAGCTCACACCGACAGGGGGTTGGGGACTACGAGCAGTACTTC. Translation gives CASSSHRQGVGDYEQYF. The variable domain in full, completed from reference TRBV7-9 and TRBJ2-7, reads DTGVSQNPRHKITKRGQNVTFRCDPISEHNRLYWYRQTLGQGPEFLTYFQNEAQLEKSRLLSDRFSAERPKGSFSTLEIQRTEQGDSAMYLCASSSHRQGVGDYEQYFGPGTRLTVT.

V usage is TRBV6-6 and J usage is TRBJ1-5; D uncertain. CDR1 and CDR2 (germline): MNHNY, SVGAGI (reference sequence). V lost 2 bases to trimming and J lost 5 bases, with 4 bases between them. CDR3 length: 12 residues. The CDR3 is CASSYRYQPQHF. The CDR3 DNA reads as TGTGCCAGCAGTTACCGGTATCAGCCCCAGCATTTT.

The J gene is TRBJ2-5, the V gene TRBV24-1, with 7 bases fitting TRBD1. The CDR3 length is 15 residues. The V and J ends lost 3 bases and 5 bases, in that order; junction bases with no gene match: 8. CDR1 and CDR2 (germline): KGHDR, SFDVKD. CDR3 DNA: TGTGCCACCAGTGATGGGGAAGGGGGCAGGGAGACCCAGTACTTC. It translates to CATSDGEGGRETQYF.

The CDR3 region has the DNA TGTGCCAGTAGAACTACCCTTTCGACAGGCGCGGGGTCGAGGCTGTTTTTT. It yields the protein CASRTTLSTGAGSRLFF. The chain carries TRBV19 and TRBJ1-4; possible D gene TRBD1, 6 bases. From germline, CDR1 is LNHDA and CDR2 SQIVND (reference sequence). The CDR3 is 17 residues long. Trimming pared 6 bases from V and 14 bases from J, leaving 31 bases between.

J is TRBJ2-1 and V is TRBV5-1; TRBD2 aligns across 13 bases. Trimming removed 5 bases from V and 5 bases from J; junction bases left unmatched: 7. Germline CDR1 reads SGHRS; CDR2 reads YFSETQ. The CDR3 consists of 16 residues. DNA of the CDR3: TGCGCCAGCAGTCGACTAGCGGGGGGCATCAACAATGAGCAGTTCTTC. Translated, it gives CASSRLAGGINNEQFF. Combining the CDR3 with reference TRBV5-1 and TRBJ2-1 gives the whole variable domain KAGVTQTPRYLIKTRGQQVTLSCSPISGHRSVSWYQQTPGQGLQFLFEYFSETQRNKGNFPGRFSGRQFSNSRSEMNVSTLELGDSALYLCASSRLAGGINNEQFFGPGTRLTVL.

The chain links TRBV18 to TRBJ2-1; 12 bases are a match to TRBD2. The CDR3 is 17 residues long. Looked up from germline, CDR1 is KGHSH and CDR2 is LQKENI. With V trimmed by 3 bases and J by 7 bases, 10 bases remained unmatched. The CDR3, as DNA: TGTGCCAGCTCACCCCCTTCGACTAGCGGGAGATGGAATGAGCAGTTCTTC. The encoded protein is CASSPPSTSGRWNEQFF.

The genes are TRBV10-3 and TRBJ2-7, with D possibly called TRBD1 or TRBD2 (6 bases each). Germline values: CDR1 ENHRY, CDR2 SYGVKD. Trimming removed 5 bases from V and 6 bases from J, with 23 bases in between. This CDR3 contains 16 residues. CDR3 bases: TGTGCCATCAGTCCTGACAAGGGGGGAGGTGGCACCGAGCAGTACTTC. Translation gives CAISPDKGGGGTEQYF.

The chain has TRBV19 and TRBJ2-3; 12 bases are shared with TRBD2. CDR1 and CDR2 from the germline V gene are LNHDA and SQIVND (reference sequence). The length of the CDR3 is 15 residues. With V trimmed by 6 bases and J by 2 bases, 3 bases remained unmatched. The CDR3 bases are TGTGCCAGTAGGCGACTAGCGGGAGCCACAGATACGCAGTATTTT. It is translated as CASRRLAGATDTQYF. The full variable domain, with the rest looked up from reference TRBV19 and TRBJ2-3, is DGGITQSPKYLFRKEGQNVTLSCEQNLNHDAMYWYRQDPGQGLRLIYYSQIVNDFQKGDIAEGYSVSREKKESFPLTVTSAQKNPTAFYLCASRRLAGATDTQYFGPGTRLTVL.

The rearrangement uses TRBV6-6 and TRBJ1-2; TRBD1 matches 11 bases. Looked up from germline, CDR1 is MNHNY and CDR2 is SVGAGI (reference sequence). The CDR3 extends over 19 amino acids. Trimming cost V 5 bases and J 3 bases; bases outside gene matches: 17. The CDR3: CASSPRTGGRKGTDYGYTF. The CDR3 nucleotides are TGTGCCAGCAGTCCGCGGACAGGGGGCAGAAAAGGTACCGACTATGGCTACACCTTC.

The J gene is TRBJ2-3, the V gene TRBV10-1; tentatively, D is TRBD1 (5 bases). The CDR3 is 14 residues long. Looked up from germline, CDR1 is WNHNN and CDR2 is SYGVQD (reference sequence). V gave up 6 bases and J gave up 1 base, with 11 bases separating them. The CDR3, as DNA: TGCGCCAGCAGCGACAGCCCAGGCACAGATACGCAGTATTTT. Encoded protein: CASSDSPGTDTQYF.

The genes are TRBV2 and TRBJ2-2, with a weak D call TRBD1 (6 bases). The CDR3 extends over 14 amino acids. CDR1 and CDR2 from the germline V gene are SNHLY and FYNNEI. V was trimmed by 6 bases and J by 2 bases, leaving 10 bases between them. CDR3 sequence: CASREQGNTGELFF. The CDR3 nucleotides read TGTGCCAGCAGAGAACAGGGAAACACCGGGGAGCTGTTTTTT. Filled out from reference TRBV2 and TRBJ2-2, the complete variable domain reads EPEVTQTPSHQVTQMGQEVILRCVPISNHLYFYWYRQILGQKVEFLVSFYNNEISEKSEIFDDQFSVERPDGSNFTLKIRSTKLEDSAMYFCASREQGNTGELFFGEGSRLTVL.

The rearrangement joins TRBV6-6 to TRBJ2-1; D ambiguous. V dropped 6 bases and J dropped 0 bases, with 12 bases sitting between them. The CDR3 runs 15 residues. Germline CDR1 MNHNY, CDR2 SVGAGI (reference sequence). DNA for the CDR3: TGTGCCAGCAGATTAGCTCTGAGCTCCTACAATGAGCAGTTCTTC. It specifies CASRLALSSYNEQFF.

The CDR3 DNA is TGCGCCAGCAGCCTGGGGGCCAGGGGCCGTGAGACCCAGTACTTC. Amino acid sequence: CASSLGARGRETQYF. V usage is TRBV5-1 and J usage is TRBJ2-5; weak D call: TRBD1 (6 bases). Germline V gene data show CDR1 as SGHRS and CDR2 as YFSETQ. This CDR3 has 15 residues. Trimming cost V 4 bases and J 5 bases, with 18 bases left between them. Based on the CDR3 plus reference TRBV5-1 and TRBJ2-5, the full variable domain is KAGVTQTPRYLIKTRGQQVTLSCSPISGHRSVSWYQQTPGQGLQFLFEYFSETQRNKGNFPGRFSGRQFSNSRSEMNVSTLELGDSALYLCASSLGARGRETQYFGPGTRLLVL.

This rearrangement joins TRBV28 to TRBJ1-6, with unresolved D. Per the germline V gene, CDR1 is MDHEN and CDR2 is SYDVKM. This CDR3 is 14 amino acids long. V lost 5 bases and J lost 7, with 12 bases in between. CDR3 sequence: CASSMPERNSPLHF. DNA for the CDR3: TGTGCCAGCAGTATGCCAGAGAGAAATTCACCCCTCCACTTT.